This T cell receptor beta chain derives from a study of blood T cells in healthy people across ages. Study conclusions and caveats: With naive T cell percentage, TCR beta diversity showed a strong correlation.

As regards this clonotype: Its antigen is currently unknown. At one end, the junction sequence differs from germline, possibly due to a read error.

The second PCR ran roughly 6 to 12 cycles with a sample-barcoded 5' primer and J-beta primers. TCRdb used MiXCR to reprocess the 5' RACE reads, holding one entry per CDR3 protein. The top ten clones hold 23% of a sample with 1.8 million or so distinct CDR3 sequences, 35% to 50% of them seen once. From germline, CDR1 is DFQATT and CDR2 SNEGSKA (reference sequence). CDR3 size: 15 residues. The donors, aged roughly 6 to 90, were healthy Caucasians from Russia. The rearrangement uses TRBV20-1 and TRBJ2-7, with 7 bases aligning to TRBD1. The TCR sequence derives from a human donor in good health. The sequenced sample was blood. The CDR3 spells CSASAAGTALYEQYF. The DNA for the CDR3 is TGCAGTGCTAGCGCCGCCGGGACAGCCCTATACGAACAGTACTTC.